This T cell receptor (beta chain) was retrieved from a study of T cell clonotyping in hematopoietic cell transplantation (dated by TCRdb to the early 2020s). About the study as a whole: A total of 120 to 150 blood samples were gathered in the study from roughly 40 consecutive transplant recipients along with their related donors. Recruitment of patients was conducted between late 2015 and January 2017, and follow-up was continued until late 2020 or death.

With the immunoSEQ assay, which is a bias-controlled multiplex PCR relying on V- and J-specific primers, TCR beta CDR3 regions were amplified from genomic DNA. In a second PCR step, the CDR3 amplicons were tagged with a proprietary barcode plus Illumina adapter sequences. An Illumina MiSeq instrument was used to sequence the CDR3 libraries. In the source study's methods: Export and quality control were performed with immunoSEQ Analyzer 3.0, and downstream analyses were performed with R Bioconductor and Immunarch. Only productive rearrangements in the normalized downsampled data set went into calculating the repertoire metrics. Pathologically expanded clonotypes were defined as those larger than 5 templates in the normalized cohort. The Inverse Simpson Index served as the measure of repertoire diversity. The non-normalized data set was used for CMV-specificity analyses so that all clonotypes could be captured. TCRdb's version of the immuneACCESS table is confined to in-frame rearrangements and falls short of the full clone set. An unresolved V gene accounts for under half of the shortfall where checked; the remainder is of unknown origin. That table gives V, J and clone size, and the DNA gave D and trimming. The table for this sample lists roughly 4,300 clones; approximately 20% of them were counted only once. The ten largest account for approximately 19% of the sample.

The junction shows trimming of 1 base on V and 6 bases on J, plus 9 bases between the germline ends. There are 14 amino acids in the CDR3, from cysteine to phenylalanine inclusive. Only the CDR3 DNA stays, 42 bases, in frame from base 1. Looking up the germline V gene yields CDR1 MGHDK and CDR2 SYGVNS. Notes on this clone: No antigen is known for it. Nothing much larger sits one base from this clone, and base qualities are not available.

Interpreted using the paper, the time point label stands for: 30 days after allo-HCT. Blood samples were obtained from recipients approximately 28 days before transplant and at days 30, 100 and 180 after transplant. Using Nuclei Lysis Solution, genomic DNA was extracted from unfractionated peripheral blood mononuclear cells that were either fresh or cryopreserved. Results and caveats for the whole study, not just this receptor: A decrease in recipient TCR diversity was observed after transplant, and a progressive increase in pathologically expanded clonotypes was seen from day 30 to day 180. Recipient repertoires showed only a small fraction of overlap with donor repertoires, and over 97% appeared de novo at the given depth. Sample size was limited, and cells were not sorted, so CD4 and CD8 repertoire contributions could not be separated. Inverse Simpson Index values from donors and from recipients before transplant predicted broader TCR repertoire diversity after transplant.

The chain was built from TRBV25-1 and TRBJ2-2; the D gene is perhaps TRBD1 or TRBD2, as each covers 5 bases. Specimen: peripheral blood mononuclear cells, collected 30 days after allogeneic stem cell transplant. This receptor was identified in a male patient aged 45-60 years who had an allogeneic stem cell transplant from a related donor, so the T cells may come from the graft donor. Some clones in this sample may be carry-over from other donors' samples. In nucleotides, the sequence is TGTGCCAGCAGTGAATTCCTGGGGGCCGGGGAGCTGTTTTTT. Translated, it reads CASSEFLGAGELFF.